These 8 T cell receptor beta chains came from one sample sequenced in a study of T-cell memory formation after mild COVID-19. TCRdb itself ran the 5' RACE reads through MiXCR, one entry per CDR3 protein. The repertoire has 130,000 to 150,000 distinct CDR3 sequences, around 5.8% of them found once; the top ten carry roughly 2.1%. Sequenced sample: PBMCs or a T cell subset sorted from them (not recorded which). Receptor source: an adult woman who had mild COVID-19 (a few samples of this study predate the infection). Cell type and time point are not known.

This chain connects TRBV7-9 to TRBJ2-7, with 13 bases aligning to TRBD2. The CDR3 length is 16 residues. V gave up 3 bases and J gave up 0 bases; unmatched junction bases: 2. From germline, CDR1 is SEHNR and CDR2 FQNEAQ (reference sequence). CDR3 loop: CASSFGLAGDSYEQYF. The CDR3 region has the DNA TGTGCCAGCAGCTTCGGACTAGCGGGAGACTCCTACGAGCAGTACTTC.

This clonotype showed up just a few times. The rearrangement joins TRBV5-1 to TRBJ2-1; TRBD2 aligns across 14 bases. J gave up 4 bases and V 0 bases, and 9 bases lay outside the gene matches. The CDR3 is made up of 19 amino acids. CDR1 and CDR2 (germline): SGHRS, YFSETQ. The CDR3 protein is CASSLAATSGGARYNEQFF. The CDR3 DNA sequence: TGCGCCAGCAGCTTGGCCGCGACTAGCGGGGGGGCTAGGTACAATGAGCAGTTCTTC.

There are many counts of this clonotype. V and J are TRBV5-1 and TRBJ1-1; D ambiguous. Germline V gene lookup returns CDR1 SGHRS and CDR2 YFSETQ. This CDR3 has 16 amino acids. With 0 bases removed from V and 2 bases from J, the gap between germline ends came to 14 bases. The CDR3 DNA reads TGCGCCAGCAGCTTGGTGACGGTGGGAGCTAACACTGAAGCTTTCTTT. This sequence encodes CASSLVTVGANTEAFF.

The chain carries TRBV12-3 or TRBV12-4 and TRBJ1-1; the match to TRBD1 covers 9 bases. This CDR3 has 15 amino acids. V shed 6 bases, J shed 3 bases, and the junction held 8 bases outside the gene matches. The CDR3 here is CASREGTGRDTEAFF. Here the CDR3 DNA reads TGTGCCAGCAGGGAAGGGACAGGGAGGGACACTGAAGCTTTCTTT.

This clonotype turned up a few times. This chain connects TRBV2 to TRBJ2-3, with 8 bases aligning to TRBD2. V lost 5 bases to trimming and J lost 0 bases; unmatched junction nucleotides: 4. Germline assignment: CDR1 SNHLY and CDR2 FYNNEI. The CDR3 covers 15 residues. The CDR3 DNA reads TGTGCCAGCAGTAGGCAGCGGGGGAGCACAGATACGCAGTATTTT. Protein product: CASSRQRGSTDTQYF.

This clonotype was observed a handful of times. J is TRBJ2-2 and V is TRBV5-1; possible D gene TRBD2, 6 bases. V lost 1 base and J 0 bases, leaving 10 bases between the germline ends. Looked up from germline, CDR1 is SGHRS and CDR2 is YFSETQ. This CDR3 contains 16 residues. The CDR3 loop is CASSLNGGANTGELFF. The CDR3 DNA reads as TGCGCCAGCAGCTTGAACGGCGGGGCGAACACCGGGGAGCTGTTTTTT.

This chain links TRBV7-2 with TRBJ2-1, with 11 positions matching TRBD2. V gave up 1 base and J gave up 4 bases; unmatched junction bases: 3. CDR1 and CDR2 from the germline V gene are SGHTA and FQGNSA. CDR3 size: 16 residues. The CDR3: CASSLGLAGGYNEQFF. The CDR3 coding sequence is TGTGCCAGCAGCTTAGGGCTAGCGGGAGGTTACAATGAGCAGTTCTTC.

This clonotype was seen a handful of times. The genes are TRBV13 and TRBJ2-1; D perhaps matches TRBD2 (6 bases). This CDR3 is built from 14 residues. Between the trimmed V and J ends, which lost 3 bases and 9 bases, there was a span of 15 bases. Germline CDR1 and CDR2: PRHDT and FYEKMQ (reference sequence). The chain's CDR3 is CASSFGRLVGEQFF. The CDR3, as DNA: TGTGCCAGCAGCTTCGGGCGACTAGTCGGTGAGCAGTTCTTC.